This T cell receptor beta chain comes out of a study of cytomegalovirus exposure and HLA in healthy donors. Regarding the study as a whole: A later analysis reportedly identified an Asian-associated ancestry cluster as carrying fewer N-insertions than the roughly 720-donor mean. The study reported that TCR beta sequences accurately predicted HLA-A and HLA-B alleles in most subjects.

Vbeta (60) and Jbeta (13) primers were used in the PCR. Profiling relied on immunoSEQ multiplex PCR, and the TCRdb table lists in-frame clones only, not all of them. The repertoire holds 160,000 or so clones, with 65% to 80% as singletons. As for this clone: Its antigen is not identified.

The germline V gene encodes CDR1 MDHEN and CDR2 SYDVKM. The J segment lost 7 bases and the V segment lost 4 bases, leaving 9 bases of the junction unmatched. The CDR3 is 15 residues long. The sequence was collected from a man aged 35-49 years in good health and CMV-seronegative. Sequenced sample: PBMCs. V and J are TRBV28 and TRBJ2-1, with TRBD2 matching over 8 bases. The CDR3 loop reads CASSSSGLVRNEQFF. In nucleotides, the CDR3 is TGTGCCAGCAGTTCCTCGGGACTAGTAAGGAATGAGCAGTTCTTC.